The 24 T cell receptor beta chains listed next were all sequenced from one sample in a study of shared clonotypes between healthy human individuals. The method was immunoSEQ multiplex PCR; TCRdb's version includes in-frame clones alone and lacks a portion of them. The table records some 2.1 million clones, roughly 93% of them present only once. It was CD45RO-negative cells, positively selected for CCR7, that made up naive CD8 cells, with terminally differentiated effector memory CD45RA+ cells excluded. The specimen was naive CD8+ T cells from PBMCs. Receptors were obtained from a man younger than 35 in good health. Some clones in this sample may be carry-over from other donors' samples.

The genes are TRBV5-8 and TRBJ1-5, with unresolved D. Germline-derived CDR1 and CDR2 are SGHTS and YDEGEE. The CDR3 loop spans 15 amino acids. V lost 1 base to trimming and J lost 7 bases, with 15 bases between them. CDR3 protein: CASSLLIGLGQPQHF. The DNA of the CDR3 is TGTGCCAGCAGCTTGCTAATTGGACTGGGCCAGCCCCAGCATTTT.

The rearrangement uses TRBV7-2 and TRBJ2-7; TRBD2 matches 7 bases. This CDR3 comprises 14 residues. Germline V gives CDR1 SGHTA, CDR2 FQGNSA. V shed 4 bases, J shed 2 bases, and the junction held 5 bases outside the gene matches. The CDR3 is CASSSRTSPYEQYF. CDR3 DNA: TGTGCCAGCAGCTCCCGGACTAGTCCCTACGAGCAGTACTTC. Drawing the rest from reference TRBV7-2 and TRBJ2-7, the complete variable domain is GAGVSQSPSNKVTEKGKDVELRCDPISGHTALYWYRQSLGQGLEFLIYFQGNSAPDKSGLPSDRFSAERTGGSVSTLTIQRTQQEDSAVYLCASSSRTSPYEQYFGPGTRLTVT.

The chain is built from TRBV7-6 and TRBJ2-7; weak D call: TRBD1 (6 bases). V lost 5 bases and J 1 base, leaving 12 bases between the germline ends. CDR1 is SGHVS, CDR2 FNYEAQ, per germline. The CDR3 totals 14 residues. Here the CDR3 DNA reads TGTGCCAGCAGCCCATCACAGGGATCCTACGAGCAGTACTTC. The encoded protein is CASSPSQGSYEQYF.

Only a few counts were recorded for this clone. The chain is built from TRBV28 and TRBJ1-2; TRBD1 might be the D (6 bases). Germline-derived CDR1 and CDR2 are MDHEN and SYDVKM. There are 14 residues in the CDR3. The V end lost 6 bases, the J end lost 3 bases, and 14 bases lay between the germline ends. The CDR3 here is CASSRTRTDYGYTF. The CDR3 nucleotides are TGTGCCAGCAGCCGAACTCGGACAGACTATGGCTACACCTTC.

The chain carries TRBV9 and TRBJ2-1; 7 nucleotides line up with TRBD2. This CDR3 spans 17 amino acids. Germline assignment: CDR1 SGDLS and CDR2 YYNGEE. Trimming took 5 bases from V and 4 from J; bases not matched to a gene: 15. The CDR3 loop is CASRDGGAAGAYNEQFF. CDR3 DNA: TGTGCCAGCAGAGATGGGGGAGCGGCGGGAGCATACAATGAGCAGTTCTTC.

The chain recombines TRBV29-1 with TRBJ1-2, with D perhaps matching TRBD1 (6 bases). Germline CDR1 is SQVTM and CDR2 is ANQGSEA. This CDR3 region has 12 residues. The V end was cut by 4 bases, the J end by 8 bases, with 14 bases between. The CDR3 here is CSVVGGRRGYTF. For the CDR3, the DNA is TGCAGCGTTGTGGGGGGCCGGAGGGGCTACACCTTC.

The rearrangement joins TRBV9 to TRBJ2-2; D might be TRBD2 (6 bases). Per germline, CDR1 SGDLS and CDR2 YYNGEE. V lost 10 bases to trimming and J lost 1 base, with 17 bases between them. The length of the CDR3 is 15 residues. This CDR3 is CASQGGSQNTGELFF. CDR3 nucleotides: TGTGCCTCCCAAGGAGGGAGTCAGAACACCGGGGAGCTGTTTTTT.

The rearrangement links TRBV4-2 to TRBJ2-2; no firm D call. This CDR3 has 14 amino acids. The V gene's germline CDR1 is LGHNA and CDR2 YNFKEQ. Trimming took 0 bases from V and 3 from J, leaving 5 bases between them. This CDR3 is CASSQERYTGELFF. The CDR3 DNA follows: TGTGCCAGCAGCCAAGAGCGCTACACCGGGGAGCTGTTTTTT.

The V and J genes are TRBV4-1 and TRBJ2-7; D is ambiguous. The CDR3 extends over 19 amino acids. Deletions cut 4 bases from V and 3 bases from J, with 28 bases between. In germline, CDR1 is MGHRA, CDR2 YSYEKL. CDR3 in DNA: TGCGCCAGCAGCCCTACCGTATTACCGGCTGGGCGGAGTGTCTACGAGCAGTACTTC. It yields the protein CASSPTVLPAGRSVYEQYF.

This chain joins TRBV19 and TRBJ2-7, with 9 positions matching TRBD2. V lost 3 bases and J lost 0; bases outside the gene matches: 9. The CDR3 has 17 residues. CDR1 and CDR2 (germline): LNHDA, SQIVND (reference sequence). CDR3 nucleotides: TGTGCCAGTAGTATCTTGCCTGCTAGCGGGGACTCCTACGAGCAGTACTTC. Translating it yields CASSILPASGDSYEQYF.

This clone was recorded once. CDR3 DNA: TGTGCCAGCGCCGTGGTTAGGGCCCCCCAAGAGACCCAGTACTTC. Translation gives CASAVVRAPQETQYF. The chain uses TRBV6-5 and TRBJ2-5; D gene ambiguous. V was pared by 8 bases and J by 1 base, with 17 bases between. Germline CDR1 is MNHEY and CDR2 is SVGAGI. This CDR3 is built from 15 residues.

This clone was observed once. This sequence joins TRBV5-1 and TRBJ2-7; TRBD2 matches at 9 bases. The ends lost 5 bases at V and 7 bases at J; junction bases unmatched: 10. Germline V gene data show CDR1 as SGHRS and CDR2 as YFSETQ. This CDR3 region has 14 residues. CDR3 nucleotide sequence: TGCGCCAGCAGGGAAGCGGGAGGTCGGTTGGAGCAGTACTTC. Encoded protein: CASREAGGRLEQYF.

The sample holds a few counts of this clone. The V and J genes are TRBV9 and TRBJ1-1; possible D gene TRBD1, 5 bases. CDR3 length equals 14 residues. Germline-derived CDR1 and CDR2 are SGDLS and YYNGEE. Trimming took off 3 bases at V and 2 bases at J, with 11 bases between the two ends. The CDR3 region is CASSEEQDNTEAFF. CDR3 coding DNA: TGTGCCAGCAGCGAGGAACAGGATAACACTGAAGCTTTCTTT.

The rearrangement links TRBV4-1 to TRBJ2-3, with TRBD1 matching over 7 bases. Unmatched junction bases numbered 6, after V lost 3 bases and J lost 9 bases. Germline V CDR1 and CDR2: MGHRA, YSYEKL. The CDR3 is 13 residues long. The CDR3 nucleotides read TGCGCCAGCAGCCATAAGCTACAGGGGACGCAGTATTTT. This gives the protein CASSHKLQGTQYF.

The V and J genes are TRBV27 and TRBJ1-4, with D tentatively TRBD1 (5 bases). Looked up from germline, CDR1 is MNHEY and CDR2 is SMNVEV (reference sequence). V lost 6 bases, J lost 4 bases, and 9 bases lay in between. CDR3 length: 13 residues. The CDR3 is CASRGGYNEKLFF. Here the CDR3 DNA reads TGTGCCAGCAGGGGGGGGTATAATGAAAAACTGTTTTTT. Full variable domain (rest looked up from reference TRBV27 and TRBJ1-4): EAQVTQNPRYLITVTGKKLTVTCSQNMNHEYMSWYRQDPGLGLRQIYYSMNVEVTDKGDVPEGYKVSRKEKRNFPLILESPSPNQTSLYFCASRGGYNEKLFFGSGTQLSVL.

The chain is built from TRBV4-3 and TRBJ1-1; weak D call: TRBD1 (5 bases). Trimming shortened V by 1 base and J by 1 base, and 16 bases separated the two germline ends. Germline V gives CDR1 LGHNA, CDR2 YSLEER. CDR3 size: 17 residues. CDR3 sequence: CASSQVIGVLGNTEAFF. As DNA, the CDR3 is TGCGCCAGCAGCCAAGTGATAGGGGTCTTAGGGAACACTGAAGCTTTCTTT.

This rearrangement joins TRBV27 to TRBJ2-7, with D tentatively TRBD1 (5 bases). The CDR3 runs 14 residues. Germline-derived CDR1 and CDR2 are MNHEY and SMNVEV (reference sequence). The V end lost 5 bases, the J end lost 3 bases, and 14 bases lay between the germline ends. CDR3 protein: CASSRSAGLYEQYF. For the CDR3, the DNA is TGTGCCAGCAGTAGAAGTGCAGGGCTCTACGAGCAGTACTTC.

The chain is built from TRBV27 and TRBJ2-7, with 7 bases lining up with TRBD2. Trimming at V came to 2 bases and at J to 7 bases, leaving 14 bases not matched to a gene. Germline lookup yields CDR1 MNHEY and CDR2 SMNVEV (reference sequence). This CDR3 contains 16 residues. The CDR3 nucleotides are TGTGCCAGCAGTTTAAAAGCGGGACTCCACCGCGGGGAGCAGTACTTC. It encodes CASSLKAGLHRGEQYF.

About this clone: At the DNA level, this CDR3 is encoded by other sequences in the same sample as well. Here the CDR3 reads CSVAGGSSYEQYF. The CDR3 DNA reads TGCAGCGTAGCGGGGGGGAGCTCCTACGAGCAGTACTTC. The chain recombines TRBV29-1 with TRBJ2-7; 10 nucleotides match TRBD2. Germline-derived CDR1 and CDR2 are SQVTM and ANQGSEA. V trimming: 6 bases; J trimming: 0 bases; junction bases outside the gene matches: 2. This CDR3 has 13 residues.

The chain uses TRBV7-9 and TRBJ2-1, with 11 bases lining up with TRBD2. The J segment lost 12 bases and the V segment lost 1 base, leaving 8 bases of the junction unmatched. The CDR3 sequence is 15 residues long. The germline CDR1 and CDR2 sequences are SEHNR and FQNEAQ (reference sequence). As DNA, the CDR3 is TGTGCCAGCAGCTTAGTACTAGCGGGAGTTGAGGGGCAGTTCTTC. Translated: CASSLVLAGVEGQFF.

The chain employs TRBV27 and TRBJ1-4; TRBD1 aligns across 7 bases. This CDR3 has 15 amino acids. The V gene end was trimmed by 5 bases and the J gene end by 6 bases; junction bases not matched to a gene: 9. In germline, CDR1 is MNHEY, CDR2 SMNVEV (reference sequence). As DNA, the CDR3 is TGTGCCAGCAGTCTACGACAGGGATTCGATGAAAAACTGTTTTTT. This translates into CASSLRQGFDEKLFF.

The V gene is TRBV7-9, the J gene TRBJ1-1, with D unclear. Trimming cost V 4 bases and J 2 bases, with 20 bases left between them. Germline loops: CDR1 SEHNR, CDR2 FQNEAQ (reference sequence). This CDR3 contains 17 residues. The CDR3 loop is CASSSLARTGRNTEAFF. The DNA for the CDR3 is TGTGCCAGCAGCTCATTGGCCCGGACGGGCAGAAACACTGAAGCTTTCTTT.

The rearrangement uses TRBV14 and TRBJ2-7; D remains ambiguous. Germline assignment: CDR1 SGHDN and CDR2 FVKESK. With 6 bases removed from V and 1 base from J, the gap between germline ends came to 7 bases. The CDR3 contains 12 residues. The CDR3 loop is CASRLGSYEQYF. CDR3 sequence (DNA): TGTGCCAGCAGATTGGGGTCCTACGAGCAGTACTTC.

This chain uses TRBV11-2 with TRBJ2-3; TRBD2 is a possible D gene (5 bases). The CDR3 runs 17 residues. Germline V CDR1 and CDR2: SGHAT, FQNNGV. Trimming took off 2 bases at V and 2 bases at J, with 17 bases between the two ends. CDR3 nucleotides: TGTGCCAGCAGCTTACGACCCGGGAATCCTAACACAGATACGCAGTATTTT. Translated, it gives CASSLRPGNPNTDTQYF.